The present entry profiles one TCR beta chain with its context. Its antigen remains unknown. CDR1 is DFQATT and CDR2 is SNEGSKA in the germline V gene (reference sequence). The CDR3 totals 13 residues. V lost 5 bases and J lost 4; bases outside the gene matches: 5. CDR3 regions of TCR beta were amplified from RNA transcripts. An initial RT-PCR round employing HTBI primers preceded a second-round multiplex PCR. Each CDR3 protein gets one entry after TCRdb re-called the multiplex PCR reads with MiXCR. The sample holds over a million distinct CDR3 sequences, 36% seen once. These data come from a study of Graves' ophthalmopathy and Graves' hyperthyroidism. General study points: In predicting ophthalmopathy progression, the model reached over 70% sensitivity and around 72% specificity.

Sequencing used peripheral blood or thyroid tissue (not recorded which). The rearrangement links TRBV20-1 to TRBJ1-5, with 7 bases identical to TRBD1. This clonotype was obtained from an adult man with Graves' hyperthyroidism. The DNA for the CDR3 is TGCAGTGCTTCTTACAGGGGAAATCAGCCCCAGCATTTT. Its protein product is CSASYRGNQPQHF.